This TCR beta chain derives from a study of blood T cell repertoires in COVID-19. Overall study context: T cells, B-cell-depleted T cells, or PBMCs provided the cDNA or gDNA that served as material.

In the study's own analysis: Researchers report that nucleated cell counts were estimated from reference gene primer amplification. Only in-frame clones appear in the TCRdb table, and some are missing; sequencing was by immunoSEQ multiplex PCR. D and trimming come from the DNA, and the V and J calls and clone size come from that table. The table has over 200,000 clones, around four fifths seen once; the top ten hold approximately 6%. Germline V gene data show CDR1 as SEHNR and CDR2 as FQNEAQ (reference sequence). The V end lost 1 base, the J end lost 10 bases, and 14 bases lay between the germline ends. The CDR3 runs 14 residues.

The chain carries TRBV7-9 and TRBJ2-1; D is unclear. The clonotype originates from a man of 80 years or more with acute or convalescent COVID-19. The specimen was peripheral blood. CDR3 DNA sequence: TGTGCCAGCAGCTTAGACGGGTTAGCTCGGGAGCAGTTCTTC. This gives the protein CASSLDGLAREQFF.